The text below deals with one T cell receptor (beta chain). Its antigen is currently unknown. TCRdb re-called the 5' RACE reads through MiXCR, storing one row per CDR3 protein. The sample holds about 210,000 distinct CDR3 sequences, around 27% seen once. V gave up 4 bases and J gave up 0 bases, with 16 bases separating them. Germline CDR1 SGHTA, CDR2 FQGNSA. This CDR3 spans 16 amino acids. This sample was included in a study of T-cell memory formation after mild COVID-19. Study-level background: The study found TCR clusters largely donor specific.

Study-wide findings and caveats: CD4+ contracting clones were found mainly in CM and EM, and CD8+ ones in EMRA. There were some responding clones in pre-infection memory, which suggested that cross-reactive memory had joined.

The chain has TRBV7-2 and TRBJ2-7; tentative D call: TRBD2 (6 bases). Sequenced sample: PBMCs or a T cell subset sorted from them (not recorded which). The TCR comes from an adult woman who had mild COVID-19 (a few samples of this study predate the infection). Cell type and time point are not known. The CDR3: CASSSQGLLDSYEQYF. The CDR3 DNA is TGTGCCAGCAGCTCCCAGGGACTTTTGGACTCCTACGAGCAGTACTTC.